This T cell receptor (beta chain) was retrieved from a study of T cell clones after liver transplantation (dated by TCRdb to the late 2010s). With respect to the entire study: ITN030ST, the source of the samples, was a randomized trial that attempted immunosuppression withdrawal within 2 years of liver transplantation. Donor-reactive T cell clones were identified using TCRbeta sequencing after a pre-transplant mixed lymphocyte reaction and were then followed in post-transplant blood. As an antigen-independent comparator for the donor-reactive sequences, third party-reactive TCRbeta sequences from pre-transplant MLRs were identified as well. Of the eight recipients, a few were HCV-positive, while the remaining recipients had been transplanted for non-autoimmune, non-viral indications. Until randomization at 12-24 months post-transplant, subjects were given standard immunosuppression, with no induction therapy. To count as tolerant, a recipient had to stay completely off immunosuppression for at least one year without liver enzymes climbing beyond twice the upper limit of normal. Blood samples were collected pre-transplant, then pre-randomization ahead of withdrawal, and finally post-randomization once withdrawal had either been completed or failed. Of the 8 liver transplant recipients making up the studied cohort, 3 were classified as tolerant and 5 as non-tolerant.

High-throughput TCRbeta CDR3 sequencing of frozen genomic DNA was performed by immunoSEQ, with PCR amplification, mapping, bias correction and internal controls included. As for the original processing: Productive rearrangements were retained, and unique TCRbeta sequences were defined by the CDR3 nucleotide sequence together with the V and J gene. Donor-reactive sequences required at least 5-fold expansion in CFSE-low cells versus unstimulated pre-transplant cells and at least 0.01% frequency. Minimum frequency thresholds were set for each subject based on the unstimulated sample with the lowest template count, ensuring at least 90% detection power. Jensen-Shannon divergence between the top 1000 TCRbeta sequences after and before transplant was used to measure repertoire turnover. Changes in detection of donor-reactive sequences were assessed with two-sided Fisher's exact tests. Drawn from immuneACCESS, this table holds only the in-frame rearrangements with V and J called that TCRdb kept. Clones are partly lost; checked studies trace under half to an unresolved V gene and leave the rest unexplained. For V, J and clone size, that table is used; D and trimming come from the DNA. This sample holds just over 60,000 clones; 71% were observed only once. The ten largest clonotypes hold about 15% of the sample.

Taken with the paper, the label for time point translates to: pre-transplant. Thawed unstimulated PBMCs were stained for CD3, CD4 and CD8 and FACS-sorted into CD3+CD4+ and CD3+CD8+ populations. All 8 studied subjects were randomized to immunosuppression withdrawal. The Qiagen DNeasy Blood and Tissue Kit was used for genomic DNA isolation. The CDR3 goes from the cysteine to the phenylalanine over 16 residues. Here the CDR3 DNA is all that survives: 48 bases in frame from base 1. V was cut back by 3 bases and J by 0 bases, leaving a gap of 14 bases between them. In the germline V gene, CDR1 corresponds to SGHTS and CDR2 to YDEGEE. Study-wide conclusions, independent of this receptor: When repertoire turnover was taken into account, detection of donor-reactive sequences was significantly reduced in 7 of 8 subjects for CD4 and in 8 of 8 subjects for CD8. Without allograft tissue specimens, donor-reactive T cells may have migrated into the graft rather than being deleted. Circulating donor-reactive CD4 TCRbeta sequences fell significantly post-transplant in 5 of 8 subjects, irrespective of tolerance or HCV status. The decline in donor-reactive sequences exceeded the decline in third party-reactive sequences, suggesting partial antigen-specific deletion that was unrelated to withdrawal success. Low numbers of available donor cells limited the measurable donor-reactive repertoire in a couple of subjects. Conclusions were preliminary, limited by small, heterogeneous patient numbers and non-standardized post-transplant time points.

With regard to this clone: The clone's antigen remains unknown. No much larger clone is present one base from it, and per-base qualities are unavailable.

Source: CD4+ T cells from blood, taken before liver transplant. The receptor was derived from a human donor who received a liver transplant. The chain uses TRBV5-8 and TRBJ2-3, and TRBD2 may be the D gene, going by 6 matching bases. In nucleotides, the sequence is TGTGCCAGCAGCTCCATGGCGGGGCCAAGCACAGATACGCAGTATTTT. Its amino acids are CASSSMAGPSTDTQYF.